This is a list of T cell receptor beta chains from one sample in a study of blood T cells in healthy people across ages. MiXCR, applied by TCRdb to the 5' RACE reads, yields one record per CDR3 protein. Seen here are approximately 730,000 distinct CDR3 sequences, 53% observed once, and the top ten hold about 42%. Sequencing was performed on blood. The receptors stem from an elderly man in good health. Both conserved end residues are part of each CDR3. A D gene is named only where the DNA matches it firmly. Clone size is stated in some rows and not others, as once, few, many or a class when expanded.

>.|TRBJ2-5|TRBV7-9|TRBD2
TGTGCCAGCAGCTTAATGCCGTTGGGGCGGGGGGAAGAGCAGTACTTC
CASSLMPLGRGEEQYF
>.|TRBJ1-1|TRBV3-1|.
TGTGCCAGCAGCCAAGTGCCAGTGGGGTACACTGAAGCTTTCTTT
CASSQVPVGYTEAFF
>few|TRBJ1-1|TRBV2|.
TGTGCCACCCGACAGATTGAAGCTTTCTTT
CATRQIEAFF
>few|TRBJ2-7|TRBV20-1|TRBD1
TGCAGTGTTCGGACAGGGGACTCCTACGAGCAGTACTTC
CSVRTGDSYEQYF
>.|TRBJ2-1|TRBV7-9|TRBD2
TGTGTCAGCTTAAAAGAGGCGGGAGTCGGAAATGAGCAGTTCTTC
CVSLKEAGVGNEQFF
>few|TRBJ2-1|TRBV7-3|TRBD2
TGTGCCAGCAGCCTAGAGTCTAGCGGGCTCAATGAGCAGTTCTTC
CASSLESSGLNEQFF
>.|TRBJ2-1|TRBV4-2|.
TGTGCCAGCAGCCAAGATCTGAGGGAGCAGTTCTTC
CASSQDLREQFF
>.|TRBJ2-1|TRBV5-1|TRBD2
TGCGCCAGCCATCCCACTAGCGGGATTTACAATGAGCAGTTCTTC
CASHPTSGIYNEQFF
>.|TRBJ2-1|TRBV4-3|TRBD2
TGCGCCAGCAGCCAAGATCTCGGGAGGGCTAATGAGCAGTTCTTC
CASSQDLGRANEQFF
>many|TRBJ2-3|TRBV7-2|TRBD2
TGTGCCAGCAGCTTAGCCTTAGCGGGAGGGAAAACAGATACGCAGTATTTT
CASSLALAGGKTDTQYF
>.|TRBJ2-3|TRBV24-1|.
TGTGCCGCCAGTACAAGGGGTCAGGTCAGCACAGATACGCAGTATTTT
CAASTRGQVSTDTQYF
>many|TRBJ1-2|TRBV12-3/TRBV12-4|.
TGTGCCAGCAGTTTCGGATATGGCTACACCTTC
CASSFGYGYTF
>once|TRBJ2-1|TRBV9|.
TGTGCCAGCAGCGAGAGGGGAACCTACAATGAGCAGTTCTTC
CASSERGTYNEQFF
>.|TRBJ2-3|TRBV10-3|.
TGTGCCATTACCCCTTTACCGGAGCACAGATACGCGTATTTT
CAITPLPEHRYAYF
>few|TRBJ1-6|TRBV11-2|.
TGTGCCAGCGGTTTTGGTGGATCACCCCTCCACTTT
CASGFGGSPLHF
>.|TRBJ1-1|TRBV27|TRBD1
TGTGCCAGCAGTACTAAAGTCGGGACAGGGTTAAGGAACACTGAAGCTTTCTTT
CASSTKVGTGLRNTEAFF
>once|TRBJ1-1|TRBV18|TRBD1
TGTGCCAGCTCACCGTTAGGGACAGGGGCTTCGGTTACTGAAGCTTTCTTT
CASSPLGTGASVTEAFF
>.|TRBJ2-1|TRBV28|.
TGTGCCAGCACCCCCAATTGGGATGAGCAGTTCTTC
CASTPNWDEQFF
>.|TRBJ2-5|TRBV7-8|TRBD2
TGTGCCAGCAGCCCACTAGCGGGAGGCGTAGAGACCCAGTACTTC
CASSPLAGGVETQYF
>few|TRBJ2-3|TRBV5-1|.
TGCGCCAGCAGCGGCGGGGCCGCCATGGATACGCAGTATTTT
CASSGGAAMDTQYF
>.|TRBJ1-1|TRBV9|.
TGTGCCAGCAGCGTAGATGGGGGTCAGAACACTGAAGCTTTCTTT
CASSVDGGQNTEAFF
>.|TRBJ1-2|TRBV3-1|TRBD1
TGTGCCAGCAGCCGGACAGGGCCCAACTATGGCTACACCTTC
CASSRTGPNYGYTF
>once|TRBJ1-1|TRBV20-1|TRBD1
TGCAGTGCTAGAGATCGGTTCCGGACAGGGCTTGAAGCTTTCTTT
CSARDRFRTGLEAFF
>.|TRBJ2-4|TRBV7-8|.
TGTGCCAGCAGCCCGAGGAGGGTCGTGGGCAAAAACATTCAGTACTTC
CASSPRRVVGKNIQYF